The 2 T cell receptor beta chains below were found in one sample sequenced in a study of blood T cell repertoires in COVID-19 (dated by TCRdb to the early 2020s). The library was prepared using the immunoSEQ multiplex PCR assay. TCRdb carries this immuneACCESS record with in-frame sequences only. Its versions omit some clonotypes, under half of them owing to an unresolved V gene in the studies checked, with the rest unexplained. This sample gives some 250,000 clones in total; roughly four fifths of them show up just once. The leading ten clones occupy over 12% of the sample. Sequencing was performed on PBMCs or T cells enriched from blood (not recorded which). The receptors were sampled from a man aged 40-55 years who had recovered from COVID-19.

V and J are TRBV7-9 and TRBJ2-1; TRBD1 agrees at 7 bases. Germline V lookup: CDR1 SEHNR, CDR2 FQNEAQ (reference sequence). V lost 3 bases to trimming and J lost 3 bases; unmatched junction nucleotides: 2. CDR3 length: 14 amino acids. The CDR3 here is CASSLAGGYNEQFF. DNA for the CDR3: TGTGCCAGCAGCTTGGCAGGGGGCTACAATGAGCAGTTCTTC.

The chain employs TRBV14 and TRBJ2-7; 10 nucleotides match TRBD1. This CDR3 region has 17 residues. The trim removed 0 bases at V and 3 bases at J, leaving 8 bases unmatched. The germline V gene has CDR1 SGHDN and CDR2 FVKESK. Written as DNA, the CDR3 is TGTGCCAGCAGCCAAGAGGGGACAGGGGTTTTAGGCTACGAGCAGTACTTC. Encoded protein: CASSQEGTGVLGYEQYF. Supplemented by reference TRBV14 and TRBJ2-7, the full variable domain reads EAGVTQFPSHSVIEKGQTVTLRCDPISGHDNLYWYRRVMGKEIKFLLHFVKESKQDESGMPNNRFLAERTGGTYSTLKVQPAELEDSGVYFCASSQEGTGVLGYEQYFGPGTRLTVT.